These T cell receptor beta chains were read from a single sample in a study of blood T cell repertoires in COVID-19. Profiled with immunoSEQ multiplex PCR; TCRdb holds only in-frame clones, not every one. The sample yields 290,000 or so clones, 90% seen once. Source material: PBMCs or T cells enriched from blood (not recorded which). These receptors all come from a woman between 18 and 30 years old with acute COVID-19. The CDR3 runs from the conserved cysteine through the conserved F or W. D genes are given only for firm matches. Some rows have no size entry. The others give once, few or many, or a class for an expanded clone.

J gene: TRBJ1-2
V gene: TRBV28
D gene: -
clone size: -
CDR3 length: 13
CDR3 DNA: TGTGCCAGCAGGCCGGACAGCAACTATGGCTACACCTTC
CDR3 protein: CASRPDSNYGYTF

J gene: TRBJ2-5
V gene: TRBV11-2
D gene: -
clone size: -
CDR3 length: 12
CDR3 DNA: TGTGCCAGCAGAAAAAGCTCGGAGACCCAGTACTTC
CDR3 protein: CASRKSSETQYF

J gene: TRBJ2-1
V gene: TRBV7-8
D gene: -
clone size: -
CDR3 length: 12
CDR3 DNA: TGTGCCAGCAGCTTCTCCTCTAGGGAGCAGTTCTTC
CDR3 protein: CASSFSSREQFF

J gene: TRBJ1-2
V gene: TRBV6-1
D gene: -
clone size: -
CDR3 length: 16
CDR3 DNA: TGTGCCAGCAGTGGACGGCGGGACTCGCTTAACTATGGCTACACCTTC
CDR3 protein: CASSGRRDSLNYGYTF

J gene: TRBJ2-5
V gene: TRBV18
D gene: -
clone size: -
CDR3 length: 14
CDR3 DNA: TGTGCCAGCTCACGCGGCCATAGAGATGAGACCCAGTACTTC
CDR3 protein: CASSRGHRDETQYF

J gene: TRBJ2-7
V gene: TRBV28
D gene: TRBD1
clone size: -
CDR3 length: 12
CDR3 DNA: TGTGCCAGCAGTTTAGGGACAGGTGAATGGTACTTC
CDR3 protein: CASSLGTGEWYF

J gene: TRBJ1-2
V gene: TRBV5-6
D gene: -
clone size: -
CDR3 length: 14
CDR3 DNA: TGTGCCAGCAGCTTGGGACAGTCTAACTATGGCTACACCTTC
CDR3 protein: CASSLGQSNYGYTF

J gene: TRBJ2-7
V gene: TRBV7-2
D gene: -
clone size: -
CDR3 length: 14
CDR3 DNA: TGTGCCAGCAGCTTAGTCGAGGGCGATTACGAGCAGTACTTC
CDR3 protein: CASSLVEGDYEQYF

J gene: TRBJ2-5
V gene: TRBV5-1
D gene: TRBD2
clone size: -
CDR3 length: 17
CDR3 DNA: TGCGCCAGCAGCTTGGCGGGGGTGCGGGAGCAACAAGAGACCCAGTACTTC
CDR3 protein: CASSLAGVREQQETQYF

J gene: TRBJ1-1
V gene: TRBV28
D gene: TRBD1
clone size: -
CDR3 length: 14
CDR3 DNA: TGTGCCAGCAGTTCCGCCTCGGGACAGTTTGAAGCTTTCTTT
CDR3 protein: CASSSASGQFEAFF

J gene: TRBJ2-1
V gene: TRBV3-1/TRBV3-2
D gene: TRBD2
clone size: -
CDR3 length: 15
CDR3 DNA: TGTGCCAGCAGGCTAGCGGGAGGCGGCTTCAATGAGCAGTTCTTC
CDR3 protein: CASRLAGGGFNEQFF

J gene: TRBJ2-3
V gene: TRBV7-9
D gene: TRBD1
clone size: -
CDR3 length: 15
CDR3 DNA: TGTGCCAGCAGCTCCGGACAGGGAAAAACAGATACGCAGTATTTT
CDR3 protein: CASSSGQGKTDTQYF

J gene: TRBJ2-7
V gene: TRBV28
D gene: TRBD1
clone size: many
CDR3 length: 16
CDR3 DNA: TGTGCCAGCAGTAAACTCCCGGGACAGGGGGCTGACGAGCAGTACTTC
CDR3 protein: CASSKLPGQGADEQYF

J gene: TRBJ2-7
V gene: TRBV11-3
D gene: -
clone size: -
CDR3 length: 15
CDR3 DNA: TGTGCCAGCAGTTCCCCGGAAGACATCCAATACGAGCACCCCTTC
CDR3 protein: CASSSPEDIQYEHPF

J gene: TRBJ1-1
V gene: TRBV7-9
D gene: -
clone size: -
CDR3 length: 15
CDR3 DNA: TGTGCCAGCAGTCACGCACAGGGTCCGAACACTGAAGCTTTCTTT
CDR3 protein: CASSHAQGPNTEAFF

J gene: TRBJ1-1
V gene: TRBV12-3/TRBV12-4
D gene: -
clone size: -
CDR3 length: 13
CDR3 DNA: TGTGCCAGCAGTTTGGTGACAGAAACTGAAGCTTTCTTT
CDR3 protein: CASSLVTETEAFF

J gene: TRBJ2-1
V gene: TRBV28
D gene: TRBD2
clone size: -
CDR3 length: 15
CDR3 DNA: TGTGCCAGCAGCAGACCGGGACTAGAGGGCAATGAGCAGTTCTTC
CDR3 protein: CASSRPGLEGNEQFF

J gene: TRBJ2-1
V gene: TRBV15
D gene: -
clone size: -
CDR3 length: 15
CDR3 DNA: TGTGCCACCAGCAGAGATGGGAGGACTTCCAATGAGCAGTTCTTC
CDR3 protein: CATSRDGRTSNEQFF

J gene: TRBJ1-5
V gene: TRBV5-4
D gene: -
clone size: -
CDR3 length: 13
CDR3 DNA: TGTGCCAGCAGCTTAGGAGACAATCAGCCCCAGCATTTT
CDR3 protein: CASSLGDNQPQHF

J gene: TRBJ1-3
V gene: TRBV27
D gene: -
clone size: -
CDR3 length: 15
CDR3 DNA: TGTGCCAGCAGTTTCCACCAGGGGAAGGGAAACACCATATATTTT
CDR3 protein: CASSFHQGKGNTIYF

J gene: TRBJ2-7
V gene: TRBV21-1
D gene: -
clone size: -
CDR3 length: 14
CDR3 DNA: TGTGCCAGCAGCAAGTTTCGGGGTCACTACGAGCAGTACTTC
CDR3 protein: CASSKFRGHYEQYF

J gene: TRBJ2-5
V gene: TRBV24-1
D gene: TRBD1
clone size: once
CDR3 length: 16
CDR3 DNA: TGTGCCACCAGTGACCCATTGACAGGGACCCAAGAGACCCAGTACTTC
CDR3 protein: CATSDPLTGTQETQYF

J gene: TRBJ2-3
V gene: TRBV4-2
D gene: TRBD2
clone size: -
CDR3 length: 18
CDR3 DNA: TGTGCCAGCAGCCAAGTAAGGGGTCTAGCGGGAAACGCAGATACGCAGTATTTT
CDR3 protein: CASSQVRGLAGNADTQYF

J gene: TRBJ1-2
V gene: TRBV27
D gene: -
clone size: once
CDR3 length: 17
CDR3 DNA: TGTGCCAGCTTTCCCTCCGGGACAACTAAACGCCGCGATGGCTACACCTTC
CDR3 protein: CASFPSGTTKRRDGYTF